The 14 T cell receptor beta chains below all came from one sample that was sequenced in a study of T cell responses to AZD1222 COVID-19 vaccine. The assay was immunoSEQ multiplex PCR, and TCRdb's table has in-frame clones only and misses some. The data hold over 150,000 clones, with about 90% observed a single time. The source material was peripheral blood, sampled 28 days after the second AZD1222 dose. These receptors were taken from an adult who received the AZD1222 COVID-19 vaccine.

The gene calls are TRBV10-1 and TRBJ2-3; 7 nucleotides match TRBD1. V was pared by 8 bases and J by 2 bases, with 4 bases of the junction left unmatched. Germline loops: CDR1 WNHNN, CDR2 SYGVQD (reference sequence). CDR3 length: 13 amino acids. The DNA of the CDR3 is TGCGCCAGCGGAGACAGGGACACAGATACGCAGTATTTT. Translating gives CASGDRDTDTQYF.

This chain uses TRBV19 with TRBJ2-4; D is unclear. With 10 bases removed from V and 3 bases from J, the gap between germline ends came to 16 bases. The CDR3 has 14 residues. Germline-derived CDR1 and CDR2 are LNHDA and SQIVND (reference sequence). In DNA, the CDR3 is TGTGCCACCCGGCCTGGGGAAGGCAAAAACATTCAGTACTTC. It translates to CATRPGEGKNIQYF.

V gene TRBV7-9 combines with J gene TRBJ1-1; D unclear. Per the germline V gene, CDR1 is SEHNR and CDR2 is FQNEAQ (reference sequence). V lost 5 bases and J 4 bases, leaving 17 bases between the germline ends. The CDR3 extends over 15 amino acids. This chain's CDR3 is CASSTRSVGITEAFF. The DNA of the CDR3 is TGTGCCAGCAGCACTAGATCAGTAGGGATCACTGAAGCTTTCTTT.

CDR3 residues: CASSIDSDPRNTIYF. CDR3 sequence (DNA): TGTGCCAGTAGTATAGATTCTGACCCGAGAAACACCATATATTTT. The chain recombines TRBV19 with TRBJ1-3; D is unresolved. V lost 0 bases and J 5 bases, leaving 11 bases between the germline ends. Germline values: CDR1 LNHDA, CDR2 SQIVND (reference sequence). CDR3 length equals 15 residues. Variable domain in full (rest from reference TRBV19 and TRBJ1-3): DGGITQSPKYLFRKEGQNVTLSCEQNLNHDAMYWYRQDPGQGLRLIYYSQIVNDFQKGDIAEGYSVSREKKESFPLTVTSAQKNPTAFYLCASSIDSDPRNTIYFGEGSWLTVV.

The rearrangement uses TRBV6-6 and TRBJ1-2; D ambiguous. The V and J ends lost 2 bases and 3 bases respectively, with 4 bases between them. Germline CDR1 is MNHNY and CDR2 is SVGAGI (reference sequence). This CDR3 comprises 12 residues. As DNA, the CDR3 is TGTGCCAGCAGTTACCAGGACTATGGCTACACCTTC. It codes for CASSYQDYGYTF.

This chain uses TRBV6-5 with TRBJ2-7; D is unresolved. V dropped 6 bases and J dropped 2 bases, with 8 bases sitting between them. This CDR3 is built from 12 residues. Germline values: CDR1 MNHEY, CDR2 SVGAGI. The CDR3 DNA reads as TGTGCCAGCAGCCCCGGCCCCTACGAGCAGTACTTC. It codes for CASSPGPYEQYF.

V is TRBV3-1 (or the pseudogene TRBV3-2) and J is TRBJ1-2; D unclear. This CDR3 spans 14 amino acids. Germline V CDR1 and CDR2: LGHDT, YNNKEL (reference sequence). V was shortened by 1 base and J by 0 bases, with 6 bases between the two germline ends. CDR3 sequence reads: CASSQVSANYGYTF. CDR3 nucleotide sequence: TGTGCCAGCAGCCAAGTCTCGGCTAACTATGGCTACACCTTC.

The V and J genes are TRBV7-3 and TRBJ2-2; D might be TRBD1 (6 bases). The CDR3 runs to 12 residues. Per the germline V gene, CDR1 is SGHTA and CDR2 is FQGTGA. The V and J ends lost 5 bases and 7 bases respectively, with 8 bases between them. Here the CDR3 reads CASSPGVGELFF. DNA of the CDR3: TGTGCCAGCAGCCCAGGGGTCGGGGAGCTGTTTTTT.

This clone was seen a single time. The rearrangement uses TRBV9 and TRBJ2-3; tentative D call: TRBD2 (6 bases). The CDR3 has 14 residues. V gave up 7 bases and J gave up 4 bases, with 16 bases separating them. From germline, CDR1 is SGDLS and CDR2 YYNGEE. CDR3 amino acids: CASGPTLASDTQYF. CDR3 bases: TGTGCCAGCGGTCCCACACTAGCTTCAGATACGCAGTATTTT.

The gene calls are TRBV27 and TRBJ2-2; 7 bases map to TRBD1. This CDR3 region has 15 residues. V shed 2 bases, J shed 6 bases, and the junction held 6 bases outside the gene matches. The germline V gene encodes CDR1 MNHEY and CDR2 SMNVEV (reference sequence). The DNA of the CDR3 is TGTGCCAGCAGTTTAGACAGGGTCACCGCCGGGGAGCTGTTTTTT. It encodes CASSLDRVTAGELFF.

The rearrangement links TRBV30 to TRBJ1-4; possibly TRBD1 for D (5 bases). The germline gives CDR1 GTSNPN, CDR2 SVGIG (reference sequence). V lost 1 base and J 7 bases, leaving 10 bases between the germline ends. This CDR3 has 13 residues. This CDR3 reads CAWSGQGVEKLFF. CDR3 bases: TGTGCCTGGAGTGGCCAGGGAGTTGAAAAACTGTTTTTT. The variable domain in full, with the rest retrieved from reference TRBV30 and TRBJ1-4, is SQTIHQWPATLVQPVGSPLSLECTVEGTSNPNLYWYRQAAGRGLQLLFYSVGIGQISSEVPQNLSASRPQDRQFILSSKKLLLSDSGFYLCAWSGQGVEKLFFGSGTQLSVL.

This clone has only one observation. The V and J genes are TRBV5-5 and TRBJ1-2; a weak D match, TRBD1 (6 bases). V lost 4 bases and J lost 1, with 11 bases in between. The CDR3 runs 14 residues. Germline values: CDR1 SGHKS, CDR2 YYEKEE (reference sequence). The CDR3 DNA reads TGTGCCAGCAGCATAGGGGGGATTAACTATGGCTACACCTTC. Translation gives CASSIGGINYGYTF.

The chain joins TRBV5-1 to TRBJ2-5; 7 nucleotides agree with TRBD2. Germline CDR1 SGHRS, CDR2 YFSETQ. With V trimmed by 7 bases and J by 2 bases, 8 bases remained unmatched. There are 14 residues in the CDR3. In nucleotides, the CDR3 is TGCGCCAGCGACGGGGGGAGAAAACAAGAGACCCAGTACTTC. It encodes CASDGGRKQETQYF. The whole variable domain, filled in from reference TRBV5-1 and TRBJ2-5, reads KAGVTQTPRYLIKTRGQQVTLSCSPISGHRSVSWYQQTPGQGLQFLFEYFSETQRNKGNFPGRFSGRQFSNSRSEMNVSTLELGDSALYLCASDGGRKQETQYFGPGTRLLVL.

This clone has just one count. The genes are TRBV5-8 and TRBJ1-2, with 8 positions matching TRBD1. Germline V gives CDR1 SGHTS, CDR2 YDEGEE. V lost 4 bases and J lost 1; bases outside the gene matches: 9. The CDR3 spans 16 residues. The CDR3 region has the DNA TGTGCCAGCAGCCCCCTGGACAGGGTGAATAACTATGGCTACACCTTC. Amino acids: CASSPLDRVNNYGYTF.